These 15 T cell receptor beta chains originate from one sample sequenced in a study of blood T cell repertoires in COVID-19. The assay was immunoSEQ multiplex PCR, and TCRdb's table has in-frame clones only and misses some. The sample includes 150,000 to 200,000 clones, just over 85% of them seen just once. The sequencing input was PBMCs or T cells enriched from blood (not recorded which). These receptor sequences come from a woman aged 18-29 years who had recovered from COVID-19.

The chain joins TRBV28 to TRBJ1-5; D is possibly TRBD1 (6 bases). Trimming removed 5 bases from V and 8 bases from J, with 19 bases in between. CDR3 length: 15 residues. CDR1 is MDHEN and CDR2 is SYDVKM in the germline V gene. Here the CDR3 DNA reads TGTGCCAGCAGTCCACCACAGGGAGCCGCCGAGCCCCAGCATTTT. This encodes CASSPPQGAAEPQHF.

This sequence joins TRBV11-2 and TRBJ1-1; D might be TRBD1 (5 bases). Between the trimmed V and J ends, which lost 3 bases and 7 bases, there was a span of 18 bases. The CDR3 is 15 residues long. Germline V gives CDR1 SGHAT, CDR2 FQNNGV. CDR3 in amino acids: CASSFMNRPSSEAFF. CDR3 bases: TGTGCCAGCAGCTTCATGAACAGGCCCAGCAGTGAAGCTTTCTTT.

The chain carries TRBV10-3 and TRBJ2-5, with TRBD1 matching over 11 bases. This CDR3 contains 15 residues. With V trimmed by 11 bases and J by 4 bases, 12 bases remained unmatched. Germline-derived CDR1 and CDR2 are ENHRY and SYGVKD. This CDR3 is CASSRLGTGGETQYF. CDR3 sequence (DNA): TGTGCCTCCAGTAGACTCGGGACAGGGGGAGAGACCCAGTACTTC.

CDR3 DNA sequence: TGTGCCAGCAGTTTAGGAGGGAGCAATCAGCCCCAGCATTTT. It codes for CASSLGGSNQPQHF. The gene calls are TRBV27 and TRBJ1-5; D remains unclear. The V gene lost 2 bases and the J gene lost 1 base, with 6 bases spanning the gap. The CDR3 consists of 14 residues. Germline CDR1 MNHEY, CDR2 SMNVEV (reference sequence).

A word on this clone: Relative to the germline gene, one junction end is altered; a read error may explain this. The chain employs TRBV7-7 and TRBJ2-3, with 8 bases that match TRBD1. Germline CDR1 and CDR2: SSHAT and FNYEAQ (reference sequence). The CDR3 sequence is 16 residues long. The CDR3 DNA reads as TGTGCTAGCAGCTTGGGGGGACAGGAAAACACAGATACGCAGTATTTT. Amino acids: CASSLGGQENTDTQYF.

The rearrangement uses TRBV6-5 and TRBJ1-4, with a possible D match to TRBD1 (5 bases). Trimming removed 6 bases at V and 8 bases at J, with 16 bases between. The CDR3 extends over 14 amino acids. Germline loops: CDR1 MNHEY, CDR2 SVGAGI. The CDR3 DNA is TGTGCCAGCAGAACCAGGGAAGCCGACGAAAAACTGTTTTTT. It codes for CASRTREADEKLFF.

V and J are TRBV28 and TRBJ1-3; D gene ambiguous. V gave up 3 bases and J gave up 1 base, with 13 bases separating them. The CDR3 consists of 16 residues. Germline V gives CDR1 MDHEN, CDR2 SYDVKM. CDR3 in amino acids: CASSLRRLLSGNTIYF. As DNA, the CDR3 is TGTGCCAGCAGTTTGAGGAGGCTGCTATCTGGAAACACCATATATTTT.

The rearrangement joins TRBV6-5 to TRBJ2-7, with TRBD2 matching over 8 bases. Germline V gene data show CDR1 as MNHEY and CDR2 as SVGAGI. V dropped 2 bases and J dropped 7; count of bases not matched to a gene: 7. There are 14 residues in the CDR3. For the CDR3, the DNA is TGTGCCAGCAGTTACCCTAGCGGGTCGGGGGAGCAGTACTTC. As protein: CASSYPSGSGEQYF.

The V call is TRBV27, the J call TRBJ2-7, with 9 positions matching TRBD2. Germline V lookup: CDR1 MNHEY, CDR2 SMNVEV (reference sequence). The CDR3 has 14 residues. With 4 bases clipped from V and 5 bases from J, the junction kept 6 bases outside the gene matches. The CDR3 bases are TGTGCCAGCAGTTCGCGGGAGGGTATGAACGAGCAGTACTTC. Translation: CASSSREGMNEQYF.

The chain couples TRBV6-6 to TRBJ1-1; D might be TRBD1 (6 bases). Germline assignment: CDR1 MNHNY and CDR2 SVGAGI (reference sequence). V shed 6 bases and J shed 0 bases, with 11 bases lying between them. This CDR3 comprises 14 residues. The CDR3 DNA sequence: TGTGCCAGCAGCCAGGACAGACTGAACACTGAAGCTTTCTTT. It translates to CASSQDRLNTEAFF.

V is TRBV5-1 and J is TRBJ2-1; TRBD2 agrees at 9 bases. There are 16 residues in the CDR3. The trim removed 0 bases at V and 7 bases at J, leaving 8 bases unmatched. CDR1 is SGHRS and CDR2 is YFSETQ in the germline V gene. Written as DNA, the CDR3 is TGCGCCAGCAGCTTGGCCGAGGGTAGCGGGAGAAATGAGCAGTTCTTC. Protein sequence: CASSLAEGSGRNEQFF.

The CDR3 reads CASSLEAGARYNEQFF. In DNA, the CDR3 is TGCGCCAGCAGCTTGGAGGCGGGCGCTAGATACAATGAGCAGTTCTTC. V usage is TRBV5-1 and J usage is TRBJ2-1; TRBD2 is a possible D gene (5 bases). V lost 0 bases to trimming and J lost 4 bases, with 14 bases between them. Germline V CDR1 and CDR2: SGHRS, YFSETQ. The CDR3 runs 16 residues.

V gene TRBV10-3 combines with J gene TRBJ2-3; 9 bases are shared with TRBD2. Germline V gene sequence: CDR1 ENHRY, CDR2 SYGVKD. Trimming at V came to 6 bases and at J to 0 bases, leaving 7 bases not matched to a gene. This CDR3 is 16 amino acids long. The CDR3 spells CAISGPSGVSTDTQYF. CDR3 in DNA: TGTGCCATCAGCGGGCCTAGCGGGGTTAGCACAGATACGCAGTATTTT.

The chain combines TRBV12-2 with TRBJ1-2. TRBV12-2 constitutes a pseudogene. The CDR3 has 15 residues. The CDR3 loop reads CASLLPMLESYGYTF. The CDR3 coding sequence is TGTGCAAGTCTCTTGCCAATGCTAGAGAGCTATGGCTACACCTTC.

This chain uses TRBV5-1 with TRBJ2-1; the match to TRBD2 covers 12 bases. V gave up 0 bases and J gave up 5 bases; unmatched junction bases: 3. CDR3 length: 16 amino acids. Germline assignment: CDR1 SGHRS and CDR2 YFSETQ. The CDR3 DNA reads as TGCGCCAGCAGCTTGGGACTAGCGGGAGTCCACAATGAGCAGTTCTTC. This encodes CASSLGLAGVHNEQFF.